This T cell receptor beta chain was observed in a study of cytomegalovirus exposure and HLA in healthy donors (dated by TCRdb to the late 2010s). For context, the study as a whole: According to an earlier analysis of 550 to 750 of the donors, about 179 million T cells yielded some 120 million unique TCR beta sequences and more than 250 Gb of sequence data. Roughly 300 gigabases of sequencing data and around 87 million unique TCR sequences were included in an early release covering 500 to 750 HLA-typed donors. The genetic ancestry cluster associated with self-reported Caucasian donors included over 65% of the approximately 430 genotyped donors. The study aimed to test whether signatures of past pathogen exposure could be identified by cataloging public T cell receptors. The study used immunosequencing to profile the T cell repertoires of 666 subjects and linked those repertoires to cytomegalovirus serostatus. A separate validation cohort of 100 to 150 different subjects was used in addition to the roughly 620-subject first cohort. The study combined high-throughput TCR immunosequencing, statistical association of individual TCRs with disease status, and machine learning to predict cytomegalovirus infection status. A later analysis re-analyzed previously published TCR beta repertoires from roughly 630 donors and added high-resolution HLA genotyping to study TCR occurrence patterns. The later analysis used no new phenotypic data to find candidate immune exposures, relying instead on TCR beta sequences and their occurrence across donors. In an earlier analysis of several hundred of the donors, high-throughput TCR beta sequencing was used to judge whether each TCR beta V gene segment behaved as functional or pseudogenic. Donor age, sex, ethnicity and CMV serostatus were compiled alongside the repertoire data. In a later genetic analysis, genome-wide SNP genotypes for about three fifths of the 666 donors were used, and that subset was treated as a discovery cohort. Every discovery cohort repertoire had been produced on one sequencing platform. HLA typing covered class I and class II loci at four-digit resolution. Typing coverage differed by locus: A, B, C, DRB1 and DQB1 were typed in about 629-640 donors, DQA1 in around 500, DPA1 in around 610, and DPB1 in 472. About five DR-DQ haplotypes were handled as single units for association and clustering because linkage in the cohort was strong. Across approximately 400 genotyped donors of the cohort, an average of approximately 240,000 unique TCR beta nucleotide sequences per donor were sequenced, and roughly 18% of those sequences were non-productive. General study outcomes and caveats: The study gave a list of about 170 TCR beta chains associated with cytomegalovirus. According to a later analysis, most CMV-associated TCR beta chains appeared to be HLA-restricted, and the HLA associations seemed to be driven largely by CMV exposure. The sequencing pipeline was judged likely to have produced a cluster of highly shared sequence variants as a technical artifact. The earlier analysis of a few hundred of the donors excluded 15 to 20 rarely observed V segments, including chromosome 9 orphons, because counts were too low. A later analysis associated 15,000 to 20,000 TCR beta sequences with specific HLA alleles at a false discovery rate of 0.05. The authors suggested that the approach could potentially be generalized to other disease states and immunological phenotypes. The 87-base-pair reads could not distinguish some IMGT-functional V segments, including TRBV6-2 and TRBV6-3, so those segments were excluded. A few of the identified cytomegalovirus-associated TCR beta chains were confirmed in vitro to be specific for cytomegalovirus antigens. When HLA alleles, especially DR and DQ, strongly co-occurred, attributing TCR associations to individual alleles was difficult. The cohort was sequenced for TCR beta chains only, and without alpha or paired-chain data the features that could be detected were limited. Linkage disequilibrium might explain the correlated functional status among segregating V segments, but an unknown experimental factor could not be ruled out. In an earlier analysis of approximately 590 of the donors, most TCR beta V segments appeared in productive rearrangements about 87% or about 30% of the time, broadly matching IMGT annotations. An association between a missense DCLRE1C variant and V-gene and J-gene trimming of TCR beta chains was found in a later genetic analysis and replicated in an independent cohort. In a later analysis, the rate of TCR association differed among HLA loci, with DRB1 alleles having the most associated TCRs and HLA-C alleles having the fewest. Presence/absence analyses assumed roughly uniform sequencing depth across donors, an assumption that may not hold. A further reported finding was that TCR beta sequences accurately predicted the HLA-A and HLA-B alleles for most subjects in the first cohort. HLA typing was unavailable for some donors at each locus, so association tests used only the typed subset. A later genetic analysis reported fewer N-insertions in productive TCRs among donors in an Asian-associated ancestry cluster than the 666-donor mean. The classifier was reported to diagnose cytomegalovirus status with high specificity and sensitivity in both the original and validation cohorts. Across donors, most TCR sequences were observed very rarely, whereas some public TCRs were present in many individuals. The only immune exposure information available for the cohort was CMV serostatus. According to a later analysis, parvovirus B19, influenza, CMV and Epstein-Barr virus appeared linked to several top co-occurrence clusters. In a later analysis, HLA-associated TCR beta chains were found to be more clonally expanded and to have lower generation probabilities than equally common non-associated chains.

The cohort consisted of 600 to 750 healthy bone marrow donors. Cohort members were all nominally healthy when sampled, although unrecorded immune exposures were likely present. The donor was CMV seronegative and belonged to the group of around 350 seronegative cohort members. Every donor gave a peripheral blood sample, and the peripheral blood mononuclear cells from that sample were used for TCR beta sequencing. Genomic DNA was extracted from the blood cell samples with the Qiagen DNeasy Blood Extraction Kit. The method was the immunoSEQ multiplex PCR assay. The multiplex PCR relied on a mix of 60 forward primers for TCR Vbeta segments and 13 reverse primers for TCR Jbeta segments. The CDR3 region of rearranged TCR beta genes was amplified from genomic DNA by a multiplex PCR assay. Amplified TCR beta libraries were sequenced as 87-base-pair reads on the Illumina HiSeq System. As for the original processing: Across the 500 to 700 repertoires, a later analysis counted around 80 million unique TCR beta chains, roughly 11 million of which were shared by at least two donors. A nearest-neighbor algorithm error-corrected the raw reads and collapsed the reads into unique sequences, merging closely related sequences to remove PCR and sequencing errors. To assign V, D and J gene segments, CDR3 sequences were aligned to IMGT reference sequences. For a sequence to be retained, a match of at least six nucleotides to both a V gene segment and a J gene segment was required. A rearrangement was called productive if the CDR3 had no stop codons and remained in frame with V and J, and every other rearrangement was called non-productive. Following IMGT convention, CDR3 was defined as the stretch from the second conserved V-encoded cysteine up to the conserved J-encoded phenylalanine. In an earlier analysis of just under 600 of the donors, sequences lacking an unambiguous match to a single V gene segment were excluded. In an earlier analysis of about 590 of the donors, a V segment was called functional when productive rearrangements were above 56.7%, and segregating when the standard deviation between donors exceeded 5%. To diagnose cytomegalovirus status from the catalog of TCR beta chain sequences, a statistical classification framework was built. A later analysis assigned V and J genes by comparing TCR nucleotide sequences with IMGT/GENE-DB human TR gene sequences. The TCRdist pipeline was used in a later analysis to assign CDR3 sequences and most-parsimonious VDJ recombination scenarios. In a later analysis, each TCR beta chain was defined by its CDR3 amino acid sequence together with its V-gene family, and reads without a unique V-gene family were excluded. A later analysis removed 450 to 600 highly shared, low-generation-probability nucleotide sequences to deal with suspected cross-contamination and a sequencing artifact. A later analysis calculated a clonal expansion index for each public chain from normalized within-repertoire ranks of inferred template counts. In a later analysis, generation probabilities were computed using a VDJ recombination model fitted to out-of-frame rearrangements, and the results were checked against IGoR. In a later analysis, TCR-TCR, TCR-HLA and TCR-CMV co-occurrence was scored with hypergeometric tests, and a repertoire-size bias correction was applied to TCR pairs. False discovery rates were estimated in a later analysis by permuting HLA or CMV assignments 20 times. In a later analysis, co-occurring TCRs were grouped using DBSCAN, with TCRdist sequence similarity added in when clustering inside HLA-allele-positive subsets. Repertoires with fewer than 30,000 or more than 120,000 public chains were left out of co-occurrence clustering, as were four to six repertoires with anomalous nucleotide sharing. TCRdb's version of the immuneACCESS table is confined to in-frame rearrangements and falls short of the full clone set. An unresolved V gene accounts for under half of the shortfall where checked; the remainder is of unknown origin. Clonal size and the V and J genes are those of that table, whereas D and trimming came from the DNA. This sample's table lists tens of thousands of clones. The top ten hold roughly 2.7% of the sample.

In the case of this clone: This receptor's antigen is unknown.

V drops 2 bases and J drops 0 bases, leaving 6 bases in between. The CDR1 and CDR2 encoded by the germline V gene are SGHRS and YFSETQ. From its cysteine to its phenylalanine, the CDR3 spans 14 amino acids. Only the CDR3 DNA stays, 42 bases, in frame from base 1. The specimen sequenced was PBMCs. Recombination joined TRBV5-1 with TRBJ1-3; the D gene is not confidently resolved. This sequence was found in a man in his forties in good health and CMV-seronegative. The nucleotide sequence reads TGCGCCAGCAGCTTCGGGAGCTCTGGAAACACCATATATTTT. This yields the protein CASSFGSSGNTIYF. The reference TRBV5-1 and TRBJ1-3 proteins fill in what lies around the CDR3, so the full variable domain reads KAGVTQTPRYLIKTRGQQVTLSCSPISGHRSVSWYQQTPGQGLQFLFEYFSETQRNKGNFPGRFSGRQFSNSRSEMNVSTLELGDSALYLCASSFGSSGNTIYFGEGSWLTVV.